This T cell receptor (beta chain) was sequenced for a study of STAT5B mutations in CD4+ large granular lymphocyte leukemia. Only in-frame clones appear in the TCRdb table, and some are missing; sequencing was by immunoSEQ multiplex PCR. The repertoire includes around 37,000 clones, approximately 72% of them detected once, and around 0.57% sits in the top ten. The germline gives CDR1 SGHVS, CDR2 FQNEAQ. Trimming shortened V by 3 bases and J by 0 bases, and 18 bases separated the two germline ends. This CDR3 is 19 amino acids long. The origin of this receptor is a human donor in good health. The chain joins TRBV7-8 to TRBJ2-6; a possible D gene is TRBD1 (5 bases). The sample comprised CD4+ T cells from blood buffy coats. The CDR3 here is CASSLLTRSGFSGANVLTF. Here the CDR3 DNA reads TGTGCCAGCAGCTTGTTGACAAGGTCAGGGTTCTCTGGGGCCAACGTCCTGACTTTC.